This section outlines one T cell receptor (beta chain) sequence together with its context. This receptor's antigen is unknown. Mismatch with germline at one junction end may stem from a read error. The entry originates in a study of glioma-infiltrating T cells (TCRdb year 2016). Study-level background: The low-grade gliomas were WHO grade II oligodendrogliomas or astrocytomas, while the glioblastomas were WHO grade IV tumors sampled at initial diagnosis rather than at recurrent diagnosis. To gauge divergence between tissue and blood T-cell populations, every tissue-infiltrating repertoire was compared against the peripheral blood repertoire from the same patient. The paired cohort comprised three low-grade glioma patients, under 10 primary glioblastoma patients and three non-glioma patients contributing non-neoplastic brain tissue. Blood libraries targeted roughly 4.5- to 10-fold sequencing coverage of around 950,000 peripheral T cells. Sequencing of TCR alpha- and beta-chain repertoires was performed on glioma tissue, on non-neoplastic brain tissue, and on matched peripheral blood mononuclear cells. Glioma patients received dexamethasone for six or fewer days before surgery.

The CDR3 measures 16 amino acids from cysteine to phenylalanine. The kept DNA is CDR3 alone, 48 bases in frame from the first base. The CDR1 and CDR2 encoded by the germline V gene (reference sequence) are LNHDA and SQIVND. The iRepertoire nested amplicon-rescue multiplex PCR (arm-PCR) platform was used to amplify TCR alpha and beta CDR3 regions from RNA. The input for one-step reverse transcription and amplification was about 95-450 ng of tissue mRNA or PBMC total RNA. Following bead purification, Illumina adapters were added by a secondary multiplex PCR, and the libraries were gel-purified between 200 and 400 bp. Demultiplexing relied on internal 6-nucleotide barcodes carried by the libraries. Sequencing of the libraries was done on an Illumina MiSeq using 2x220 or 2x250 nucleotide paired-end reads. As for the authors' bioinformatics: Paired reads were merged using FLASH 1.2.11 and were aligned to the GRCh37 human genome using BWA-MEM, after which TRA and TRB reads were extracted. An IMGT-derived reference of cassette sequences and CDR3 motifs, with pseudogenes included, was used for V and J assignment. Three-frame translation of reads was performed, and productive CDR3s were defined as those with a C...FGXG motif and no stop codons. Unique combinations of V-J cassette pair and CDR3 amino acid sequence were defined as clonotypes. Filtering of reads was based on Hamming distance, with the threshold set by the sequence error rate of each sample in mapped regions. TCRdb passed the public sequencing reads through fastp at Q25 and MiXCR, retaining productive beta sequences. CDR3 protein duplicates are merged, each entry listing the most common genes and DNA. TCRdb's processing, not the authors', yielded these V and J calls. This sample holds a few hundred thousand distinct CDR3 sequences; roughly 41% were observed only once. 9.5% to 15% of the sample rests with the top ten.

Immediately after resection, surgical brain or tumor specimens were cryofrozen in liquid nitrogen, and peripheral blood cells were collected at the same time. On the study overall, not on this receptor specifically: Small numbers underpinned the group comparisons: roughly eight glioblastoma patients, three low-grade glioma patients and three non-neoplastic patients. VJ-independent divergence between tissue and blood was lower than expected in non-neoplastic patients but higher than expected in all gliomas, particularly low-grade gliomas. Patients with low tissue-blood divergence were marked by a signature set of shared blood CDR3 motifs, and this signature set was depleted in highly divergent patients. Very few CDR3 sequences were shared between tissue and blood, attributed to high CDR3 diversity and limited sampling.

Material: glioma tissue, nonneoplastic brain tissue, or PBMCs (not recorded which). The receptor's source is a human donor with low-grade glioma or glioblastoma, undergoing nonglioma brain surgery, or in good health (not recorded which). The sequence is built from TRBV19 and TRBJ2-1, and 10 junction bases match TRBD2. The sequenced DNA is TGTGCCAGTAGTATCCCTCTAGCGGGGGCATGGAATGGGCAGTTCTTC. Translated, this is CASSIPLAGAWNGQFF.